These 2 T cell receptor beta chains came from one sample sequenced in a study of T cells in Graves' hyperthyroidism and ophthalmopathy (dated by TCRdb to the late 2010s). The library relied on multiplex PCR. Sequencer: Illumina HiSeq 2000. TCR beta CDR3 regions were amplified from RNA transcripts. A first-round RT-PCR of the TCR CDR3 used the HTBI primer set with the Qiagen OneStep RT-PCR kit. TCRdb reprocessed the public reads (quality trimming at Q25 with fastp, clone calling with MiXCR) and kept in-frame beta chains. Every CDR3 protein is listed once, alongside the most common genes and DNA of its rows. This sample gives about 96,000 distinct CDR3 sequences in total; roughly half of them show up just once. The ten largest clones capture roughly 27% of the sample. Specimen: blood. Every receptor here comes from a woman aged 40 to 55 with Graves' hyperthyroidism.

This clonotype has a count of ten or more. The chain is built from TRBV29-1 and TRBJ2-7; D uncertain. The CDR3 has 12 amino acids. Germline V gene data show CDR1 as SQVTM and CDR2 as ANQGSEA. The CDR3 reads CSVSDTPYEQYF. CDR3 coding DNA: TGCAGTGTAAGTGACACCCCTTACGAGCAGTACTTC.

This clonotype was picked up a small number of times. The rearrangement uses TRBV10-2 and TRBJ2-5; D not resolved. The V gene lost 0 bases and the J gene lost 5 bases, with 1 base spanning the gap. The CDR3 runs 11 residues. Germline loops: CDR1 WSHSY, CDR2 SAAADI. As DNA, the CDR3 is TGCGCCAGCAGTGAGTCTGAGACCCAGTACTTC. Translation gives CASSESETQYF.